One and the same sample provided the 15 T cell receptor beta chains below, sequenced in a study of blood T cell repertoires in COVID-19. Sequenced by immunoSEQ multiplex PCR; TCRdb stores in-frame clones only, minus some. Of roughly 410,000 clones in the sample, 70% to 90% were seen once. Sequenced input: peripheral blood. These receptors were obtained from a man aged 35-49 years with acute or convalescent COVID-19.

CDR3 sequence: CASSPLDRNQETQYF. The CDR3 bases are TGTGCCAGCAGTCCCTTGGACAGGAACCAAGAGACCCAGTACTTC. The chain employs TRBV28 and TRBJ2-5, with 7 bases fitting TRBD1. After removal of 5 bases from V and 0 bases from J, the junction contained 6 bases not matched to a gene. The CDR3 totals 15 residues. The germline V gene encodes CDR1 MDHEN and CDR2 SYDVKM.

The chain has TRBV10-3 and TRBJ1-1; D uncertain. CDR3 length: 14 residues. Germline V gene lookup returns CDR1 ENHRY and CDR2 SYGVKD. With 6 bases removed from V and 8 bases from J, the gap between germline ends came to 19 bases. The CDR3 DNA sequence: TGTGCCATCAGATCCGACGGGTCTCGCCCAGAAGCTTTCTTT. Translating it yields CAIRSDGSRPEAFF.

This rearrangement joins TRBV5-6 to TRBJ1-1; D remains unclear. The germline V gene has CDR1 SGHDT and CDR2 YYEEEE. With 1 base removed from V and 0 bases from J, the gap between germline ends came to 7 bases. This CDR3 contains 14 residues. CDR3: CASSLTPMNTEAFF. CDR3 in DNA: TGTGCCAGCAGCTTGACACCCATGAACACTGAAGCTTTCTTT.

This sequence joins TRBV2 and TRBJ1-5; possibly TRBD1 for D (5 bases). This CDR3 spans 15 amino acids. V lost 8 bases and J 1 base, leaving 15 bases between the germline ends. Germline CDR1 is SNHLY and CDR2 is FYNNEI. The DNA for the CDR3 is TGTGCCAGCTTGGGGGGGAAATCGAGCAATCAGCCCCAGCATTTT. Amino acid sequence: CASLGGKSSNQPQHF.

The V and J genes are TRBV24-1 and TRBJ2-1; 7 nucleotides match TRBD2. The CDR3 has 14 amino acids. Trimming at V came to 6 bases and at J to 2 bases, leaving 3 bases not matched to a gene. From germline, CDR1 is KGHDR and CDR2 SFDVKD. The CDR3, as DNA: TGTGCCACCAGTAGGGCGGGGGCCTACAATGAGCAGTTCTTC. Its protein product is CATSRAGAYNEQFF.

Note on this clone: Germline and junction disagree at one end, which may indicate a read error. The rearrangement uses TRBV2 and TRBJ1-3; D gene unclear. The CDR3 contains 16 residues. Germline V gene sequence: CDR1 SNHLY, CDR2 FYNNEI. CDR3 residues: CASSENQPLYGDTIYF. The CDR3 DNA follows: TGTGCCAGCAGTGAAAATCAGCCATTGTATGGAGACACCATATATTTT.

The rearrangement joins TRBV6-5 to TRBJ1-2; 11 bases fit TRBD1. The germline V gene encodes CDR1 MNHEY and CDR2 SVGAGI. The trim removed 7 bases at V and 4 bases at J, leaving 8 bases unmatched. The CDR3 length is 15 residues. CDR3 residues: CASMRPGQGVYGYTF. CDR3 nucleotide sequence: TGTGCCAGCATGAGGCCGGGACAGGGGGTCTATGGCTACACCTTC.

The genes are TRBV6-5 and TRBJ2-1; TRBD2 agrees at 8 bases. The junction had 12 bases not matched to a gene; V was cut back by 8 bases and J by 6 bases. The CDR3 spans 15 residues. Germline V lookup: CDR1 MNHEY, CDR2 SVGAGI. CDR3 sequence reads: CASRRAGGSSNEQFF. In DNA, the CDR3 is TGTGCCAGCCGTAGGGCGGGGGGATCTTCCAATGAGCAGTTCTTC.

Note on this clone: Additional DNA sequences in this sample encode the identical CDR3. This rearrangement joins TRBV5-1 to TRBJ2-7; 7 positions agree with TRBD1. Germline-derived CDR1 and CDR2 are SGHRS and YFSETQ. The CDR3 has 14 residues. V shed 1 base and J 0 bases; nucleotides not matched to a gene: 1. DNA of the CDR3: TGCGCCAGCAGCTTGACAGGGGACTCCTACGAGCAGTACTTC. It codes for CASSLTGDSYEQYF.

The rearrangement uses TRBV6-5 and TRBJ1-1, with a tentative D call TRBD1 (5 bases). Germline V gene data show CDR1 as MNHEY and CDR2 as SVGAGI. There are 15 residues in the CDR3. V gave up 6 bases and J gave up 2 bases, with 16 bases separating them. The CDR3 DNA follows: TGTGCCAGCAGCACGGCGCAGGGATTAAACACTGAAGCTTTCTTT. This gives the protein CASSTAQGLNTEAFF.

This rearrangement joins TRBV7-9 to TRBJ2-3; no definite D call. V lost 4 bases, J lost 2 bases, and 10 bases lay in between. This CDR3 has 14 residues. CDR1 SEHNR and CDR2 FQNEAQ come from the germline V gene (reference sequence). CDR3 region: CASSSGTTTDTQYF. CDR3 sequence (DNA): TGTGCCAGCAGCTCCGGCACTACCACAGATACGCAGTATTTT.

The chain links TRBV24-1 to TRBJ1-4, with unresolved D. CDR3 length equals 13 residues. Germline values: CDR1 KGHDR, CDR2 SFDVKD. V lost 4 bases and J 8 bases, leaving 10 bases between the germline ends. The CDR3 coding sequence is TGTGCCACCAGTGACCCTGTCGTCGAAAAACTGTTTTTT. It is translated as CATSDPVVEKLFF.

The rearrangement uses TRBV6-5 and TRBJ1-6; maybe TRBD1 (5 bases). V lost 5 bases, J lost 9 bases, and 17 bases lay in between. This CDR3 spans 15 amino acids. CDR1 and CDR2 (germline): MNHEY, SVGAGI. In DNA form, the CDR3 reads TGTGCCAGCAGTACTACGGGGGTGCAGAGTTCACCCCTCCACTTT. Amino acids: CASSTTGVQSSPLHF.

CDR3 bases: TGCAGCGTCCGGACAGGGAGCTCCTACGAGCAGTACTTC. Protein product: CSVRTGSSYEQYF. The chain is built from TRBV29-1 and TRBJ2-7; 8 bases align to TRBD1. V dropped 6 bases and J dropped 0; count of bases not matched to a gene: 4. Germline CDR1 SQVTM, CDR2 ANQGSEA. This CDR3 is 13 amino acids long.

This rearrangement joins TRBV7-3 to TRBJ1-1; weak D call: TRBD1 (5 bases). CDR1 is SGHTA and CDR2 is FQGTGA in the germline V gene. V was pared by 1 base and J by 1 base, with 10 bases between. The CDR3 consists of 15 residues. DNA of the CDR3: TGTGCCAGCAGCTTAAATGGGGGGAGGAACACTGAAGCTTTCTTT. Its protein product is CASSLNGGRNTEAFF.